This T cell receptor beta chain was obtained from a study of T cells in Graves' hyperthyroidism and ophthalmopathy (dated by TCRdb to between 2018 and 2021). With respect to the entire study: Peripheral blood was sampled at the time of initial diagnosis, prior to any treatment. To identify distinguishing TCR V-J signatures, a discovery cohort of 100 patients was used, comprising 43 with Graves' ophthalmopathy and around 57 with stable Graves' hyperthyroidism. Prospective prediction of ophthalmopathy was tested in an independent validation cohort consisting of 18 to 20 hyperthyroidism patients and some 16 patients who later progressed to ophthalmopathy. The 85 to 100 discovery patients were randomly split 7:3 into training and test sets. The study also compared thyroid tissue and blood T-cell repertoires from five or six Graves' hyperthyroidism patients. Once sampling was done, hyperthyroidism patients were given methimazole at a starting dose of 30 mg daily, whereas ophthalmopathy patients were given high-dose intravenous methylprednisolone. According to the paper, TCR Vbeta CDR3 sequencing was carried out on about 140 peripheral blood samples, which came from 40 to 45 ophthalmopathy, some 73 hyperthyroidism and roughly 17 progressor patients. General conclusions and limits of the study: In validation, the model predicted progression to ophthalmopathy with 55% to 71% sensitivity and less than 75% specificity, a median of 6.5 months before onset. Most expanded thyroid clonotypes (frequency above 0.001) were also detected in blood, suggesting blood repertoires may reflect thyroid immune responses. No statistical method was used to fix the sample size in advance, and group allocation was not hidden from the investigators. Ophthalmopathy was separated from stable hyperthyroidism by a 13 V-J signature model, with about 88% sensitivity and roughly 84% specificity obtained in cross-validation and 80%/75% obtained in testing.

Hyperthyroidism patients were newly diagnosed, had a disease duration of under 2 months, and were aged 18 to 65 years. The study excluded patients with uncontrolled infections, other autoimmune diseases, pregnancy or lactation. Diagnoses were based on clinical symptoms, serum thyroxine and TRAb, thyroid ultrasound and orbital computed tomography. Blood from progressor patients was drawn when they were first diagnosed with hyperthyroidism, before any ophthalmopathy symptoms appeared. Ficoll-Paque density gradient centrifugation was used to isolate PBMCs from about 10 ml of fresh peripheral blood. Patients classed as progressors first received a Graves' hyperthyroidism diagnosis and then went on to develop ophthalmopathy during follow-up. Total RNA was extracted using Trizol reagent, and RNA quality was assessed on an Agilent 2100 Bioanalyzer. In this sample, this clonotype turned up a few times. Its specific antigen is unknown. There are no base qualities to consult, and no much larger clone falls within one base.

The TCR beta CDR3 regions were amplified from the RNA transcripts. For the first round of RT-PCR on the TCR CDR3, the HTBI primer set was used together with the Qiagen OneStep RT-PCR kit. Libraries were constructed in a second round of multiplex PCR, after which size selection and purification were carried out. Sequencing of the libraries was done on an Illumina HiSeq2000 using paired-end 100 bp reads. In the authors' own workflow: SOAPnuke was used to process the raw data, with reads discarded if the reads contained adapters or uncalled bases, had a mean Phred below 15, or lacked an exact constant-primer or identifier match. COPE v1.2.5 was used to merge high-quality paired reads, and clonotypes were defined as unique nucleotide sequences. MiTCR v1.1 was used to align the clonotypes against IMGT TRBV, TRBD and TRBJ reference segments. Analysis was restricted to V-J combinations with a frequency above 0.0001, which covered just over 98% of repertoires. The TCS score was defined as the ratio of F50 (clonal expansion) to E x V (chaos), calculated using BLOSUM62-based TCRdist between CDR3 peptides within each V-J. Welch's t-statistics and random forest reduced approximately 520 V-J features to under 15, which were used in a naive Bayes classifier (R e1071). Clones were called with MiXCR by TCRdb after fastp trimmed the public reads at Q25, and only in-frame beta chains were retained. Entries are consolidated by CDR3 protein sequence, retaining the most common genes and DNA. The authors' filters were not applied to this entry. In all, the sample holds some 400,000 distinct CDR3 sequences, and roughly 13% of those were seen once. The ten largest clones capture less than 25% of the sample.

Trimming removed 0 bases from V and 3 bases from J, leaving 9 bases between the germline ends. The CDR3 measures 15 amino acids from cysteine to phenylalanine. Only the CDR3 part of the read is kept: 45 bases, read in frame from the first base. CDR1 LNHNV and CDR2 YYDKDF are derived from the germline V gene (reference sequence). Sequenced sample: blood. The sequence was obtained from a man aged 25 to 40 with Graves' hyperthyroidism that later progressed to Graves' ophthalmopathy. The chain employs TRBV15 and TRBJ1-5, with the D gene too uncertain to name. The DNA sequence follows: TGTGCCACCAGCAGAGATTTTGGGCCCAATCAGCCCCAGCATTTT. It specifies CATSRDFGPNQPQHF.